The 27 T cell receptor beta chains below come from one sample, sequenced in a study of regulatory T cells in long-lasting Graves disease. The time point denotes: newly diagnosed GD, antithyroid drugs for less than 3 months. PBMCs were the source of the RNA used for TCR sequencing. HTBI primers from iRepertoire and Arm-PCR of CDR3 regions yielded the TCR beta libraries. TCRdb used MiXCR to reprocess the multiplex PCR reads, holding one entry per CDR3 protein. The sample gives around 250,000 distinct CDR3 sequences, approximately 18% of which show up once; about 15% is in the top ten. The data also belong to a second study, concerning T cells in Graves' hyperthyroidism and ophthalmopathy.

The specimen comprised peripheral blood mononuclear cells (PBMCs), sampled at new diagnosis, from a patient treated with antithyroid drugs. These receptors came from a woman in her 30s with Graves disease.

The V gene is TRBV7-2, the J gene TRBJ2-7; 7 bases agree with TRBD1. Germline CDR1 and CDR2: SGHTA and FQGNSA. Trimming cost V 1 base and J 5 bases; bases outside gene matches: 5. The CDR3 contains 14 residues. This CDR3 reads CASSLGDRDHEQYF. The CDR3 DNA follows: TGTGCCAGCAGCTTAGGAGACAGGGACCACGAGCAGTACTTC.

This chain links TRBV6-2 or TRBV6-3 with TRBJ2-3; 7 bases agree with TRBD1. The trim removed 6 bases at V and 6 bases at J, leaving 18 bases unmatched. The germline CDR1 and CDR2 sequences are MNHEY and SVGEGT. This CDR3 has 17 amino acids. CDR3 amino acids: CASSSPGTAGSMDTQYF. CDR3 DNA: TGTGCCAGCAGCTCTCCTGGGACAGCCGGTTCCATGGATACGCAGTATTTT.

This clonotype has at least ten counts. The chain carries TRBV20-1 and TRBJ2-3; D gene ambiguous. Germline lookup yields CDR1 DFQATT and CDR2 SNEGSKA (reference sequence). The V end was cut by 6 bases, the J end by 3 bases, with 16 bases between. The length of the CDR3 is 14 residues. The CDR3 spells CSARVTVGTDTQYF. The CDR3 DNA reads TGCAGTGCCCGGGTTACAGTTGGGACAGATACGCAGTATTTT.

Ten or more counts support this clonotype. The CDR3 DNA sequence: TGTGCCAGCAGCGTAGATACAGGGAGCACTGAAGCTTTCTTT. Its translation is CASSVDTGSTEAFF. The genes are TRBV9 and TRBJ1-1; D is perhaps TRBD1 (6 bases). CDR3 length: 14 amino acids. Germline V gene sequence: CDR1 SGDLS, CDR2 YYNGEE. Trimming removed 0 bases from V and 4 bases from J, with 10 bases in between.

This clonotype was observed many times. V usage is TRBV3-1 and J usage is TRBJ2-5; 7 nucleotides agree with TRBD1. CDR1 and CDR2 from the germline V gene are LGHDT and YNNKEL (reference sequence). With 4 bases clipped from V and 1 base from J, the junction kept 6 bases outside the gene matches. CDR3 size: 15 residues. The CDR3 reads CASSLRTGRQETQYF. The DNA of the CDR3 is TGTGCCAGCAGCCTTCGGACAGGACGCCAAGAGACCCAGTACTTC.

This clonotype was detected a few times. This sequence joins TRBV19 and TRBJ1-1; the D gene is possibly TRBD1 (5 bases). Trimming cost V 5 bases and J 4 bases, with 14 bases left between them. The CDR3 runs to 14 residues. From germline, CDR1 is LNHDA and CDR2 SQIVND (reference sequence). In nucleotides, the CDR3 is TGTGCCAGTAGTCCTGTCTCAGGGCGCACTGAAGCTTTCTTT. This translates into CASSPVSGRTEAFF.

The chain links TRBV29-1 to TRBJ2-2, with D perhaps matching TRBD1 or TRBD2 (5 bases each). The CDR3 totals 13 residues. The ends were cut back, 7 bases at V and 4 bases at J, with 13 bases in the middle. Looked up from germline, CDR1 is SQVTM and CDR2 is ANQGSEA. The CDR3 coding sequence is TGCAGCGACCGGGGACGGAGCACCGGGGAGCTGTTTTTT. Translated: CSDRGRSTGELFF.

The gene calls are TRBV12-3 or TRBV12-4 and TRBJ1-6; TRBD1 might be the D (5 bases). Trimming shortened V by 6 bases and J by 7 bases, and 16 bases separated the two germline ends. The CDR3 runs to 15 residues. CDR3 residues: CASRSLGGRNSPLHF. In nucleotides, the CDR3 is TGTGCCAGCAGGTCGCTTGGGGGTAGGAATTCACCCCTCCACTTT.

In this sample, this clonotype turned up a few times. Since no conserved phenylalanine or tryptophan closes the CDR3, a read error is the likely cause. This chain links TRBV3-1 with TRBJ2-5; 14 bases fit TRBD2. The CDR3 runs to 15 residues. The J segment lost 11 bases and the V segment lost 5 bases, leaving 10 bases of the junction unmatched. Per germline, CDR1 LGHDT and CDR2 YNNKEL (reference sequence). The CDR3 DNA reads as TGTGCCAGCAGCTTTCCTAGACTAGCGGGGGGGCGGCAGTACCTC. This encodes CASSFPRLAGGRQYL.

Many counts were recorded for this clonotype. J is TRBJ1-3 and V is TRBV6-1, with 10 bases that match TRBD1. V was clipped by 7 bases and J by 0 bases; unmatched bases: 6. This CDR3 spans 16 amino acids. Germline V gene lookup returns CDR1 MNHNS and CDR2 SASEGT. The CDR3 bases are TGTGCCAGCATTCCGGACAGGGGGAGCTCTGGAAACACCATATATTTT. Translation gives CASIPDRGSSGNTIYF.

This clonotype was seen at least ten times. One junction end disagrees with the germline gene, perhaps due to a read error. The chain links TRBV5-1 to TRBJ1-4, with D tentatively TRBD1 (6 bases). Germline CDR1 is SGHRS and CDR2 is YFSETQ. This CDR3 has 14 amino acids. The CDR3 DNA reads TGTGCCAGCAGCTTGGGGACAACGCGGGAAAAACTGTTTTTT. Amino acids: CASSLGTTREKLFF.

V usage is TRBV20-1 and J usage is TRBJ1-5; unclear D gene. Germline CDR1 DFQATT, CDR2 SNEGSKA (reference sequence). Between the trimmed V and J ends, which lost 6 bases and 3 bases, there was a span of 12 bases. CDR3 size: 13 residues. Here the CDR3 DNA reads TGCAGTGCAAGACGGGGAACCAATCAGCCCCAGCATTTT. Translated, it gives CSARRGTNQPQHF.

This clonotype was seen many times. V and J are TRBV24-1 and TRBJ2-7; TRBD1 matches 9 bases. Trimming cost V 3 bases and J 7 bases; bases outside gene matches: 6. This CDR3 contains 14 residues. Germline CDR1 KGHDR, CDR2 SFDVKD. The CDR3 DNA is TGTGCCACCAGTGATCCCCGGACAGGGGATGAGCAGTACTTC. Translation: CATSDPRTGDEQYF.

This clonotype was seen ten or more times. The DNA of the CDR3 is TGCGCCAGCAGCCAAGCGACTAGCTCCTACGAGCAGTACTTC. Translated, it gives CASSQATSSYEQYF. This chain links TRBV4-1 with TRBJ2-7, with D perhaps matching TRBD2 (6 bases). This CDR3 spans 14 amino acids. Between the trimmed V and J ends, which lost 1 base and 0 bases, there was a span of 7 bases. Germline V gene data show CDR1 as MGHRA and CDR2 as YSYEKL.

The table lists this clonotype with many counts. Its ends do not fully match the called genes, so a read error is possible. This sequence joins TRBV5-1 and TRBJ2-1; D might be TRBD1 (6 bases). CDR3 length: 14 residues. Germline-derived CDR1 and CDR2 are SGHRS and YFSETQ. The CDR3 DNA reads TGTGCCAGCAGCTTAGGACAGACTTACAATGAGCAGTTCTTC. This encodes CASSLGQTYNEQFF.

The chain couples TRBV27 to TRBJ2-1, with a tentative D call TRBD1 (5 bases). In germline, CDR1 is MNHEY, CDR2 SMNVEV (reference sequence). CDR3 length: 15 amino acids. The V end lost 8 bases, the J end lost 7 bases, and 21 bases lay between the germline ends. CDR3 in DNA: TGTGCCAGCGGGTCAGGGCGCCCTGGTTTTAATGAGCAGTTCTTC. This codes for CASGSGRPGFNEQFF.

This clonotype showed up many times. The V and J genes are TRBV14 and TRBJ2-7, with 7 nucleotides matching TRBD1. CDR1 and CDR2 from the germline V gene are SGHDN and FVKESK. With 3 bases clipped from V and 5 bases from J, the junction kept 7 bases outside the gene matches. The CDR3 extends over 14 amino acids. CDR3 nucleotides: TGTGCCAGCAGCCACGCGAGGGGGCCCCACGAGCAGTACTTC. Its protein product is CASSHARGPHEQYF.

This clonotype was picked up many times. The J gene is TRBJ2-1, the V gene TRBV12-3 or TRBV12-4; TRBD2 agrees at 14 bases. With 6 bases clipped from V and 7 bases from J, the junction kept 23 bases outside the gene matches. The CDR3 is 21 residues long. DNA of the CDR3: TGTGCCAGCAGACCCGCCCGTAATGATCAAGCCGGGACTAGCGGGGGTAATGAGCAGTTCTTC. Amino acid sequence: CASRPARNDQAGTSGGNEQFF.

The rearrangement joins TRBV2 to TRBJ1-5; no definite D call. This CDR3 contains 16 residues. Looked up from germline, CDR1 is SNHLY and CDR2 is FYNNEI. V was cut by 4 bases and J by 0 bases, with 13 bases left in between. The CDR3 DNA follows: TGTGCCAGCAGTGGGGCGTTTGTCTATAGCAATCAGCCCCAGCATTTT. Residues: CASSGAFVYSNQPQHF.

This clonotype was recorded at least ten times. The chain joins TRBV20-1 to TRBJ2-1; 14 bases agree with TRBD2. The J segment lost 5 bases and the V segment lost 6 bases, leaving 6 bases of the junction unmatched. The CDR3 has 15 residues. Per the germline V gene, CDR1 is DFQATT and CDR2 is SNEGSKA (reference sequence). Written as DNA, the CDR3 is TGCAGTGCCCAAGGACTAGCGGGGGGAAACAATGAGCAGTTCTTC. This gives the protein CSAQGLAGGNNEQFF.

The chain links TRBV5-1 to TRBJ2-5, with 10 bases that match TRBD1. CDR1 is SGHRS, CDR2 YFSETQ, per germline. The length of the CDR3 is 16 residues. J gave up 5 bases and V 3 bases, and 10 bases lay outside the gene matches. CDR3 residues: CASSSGTGVGRETQYF. CDR3 nucleotides: TGCGCCAGCAGCTCCGGGACAGGGGTCGGAAGGGAGACCCAGTACTTC.

This clonotype was seen at least ten times. With a much larger clone just one base away, this may be a read error. J is TRBJ2-1 and V is TRBV27; 7 positions match TRBD1. CDR3 length equals 13 residues. After removal of 3 bases from V and 5 bases from J, the junction contained 1 base not matched to a gene. Germline lookup yields CDR1 MNHEY and CDR2 SMNVEV (reference sequence). The CDR3 protein is CASSFDRDNEQFF. DNA for the CDR3: TGTGCCAGCAGTTTTGACAGGGACAATGAGCAGTTCTTC.

This clonotype was found many times. The chain has TRBV7-3 and TRBJ2-1; TRBD1 might be the D (5 bases). Germline CDR1 and CDR2: SGHTA and FQGTGA. With 2 bases removed from V and 0 bases from J, the gap between germline ends came to 11 bases. The CDR3 spans 16 residues. In DNA form, the CDR3 reads TGTGCCAGCAGCTTATCAGGGTTGAGCTCCTACAATGAGCAGTTCTTC. It translates to CASSLSGLSSYNEQFF. The full variable domain, completed using reference TRBV7-3 and TRBJ2-1, is GAGVSQTPSNKVTEKGKYVELRCDPISGHTALYWYRQSLGQGPEFLIYFQGTGAADDSGLPNDRFFAVRPEGSVSTLKIQRTERGDSAVYLCASSLSGLSSYNEQFFGPGTRLTVL.

This clonotype was seen repeatedly, ten times or more. The chain joins TRBV6-5 to TRBJ1-6; D is undetermined. CDR1 MNHEY and CDR2 SVGAGI come from the germline V gene. V was trimmed by 0 bases and J by 0 bases, leaving 9 bases between them. The CDR3 is 17 amino acids. Written as DNA, the CDR3 is TGTGCCAGCAGTTACTCGACGCAGAGCTCCTATAATTCACCCCTCCACTTT. Its protein product is CASSYSTQSSYNSPLHF.

This clonotype was observed a few times. The chain employs TRBV19 and TRBJ1-2; D remains ambiguous. Trimming took off 4 bases at V and 4 bases at J, with 13 bases between the two ends. The germline V gene has CDR1 LNHDA and CDR2 SQIVND (reference sequence). There are 14 residues in the CDR3. In nucleotides, the CDR3 is TGTGCCAGTAGTACCCCACCTAATCCCTATGGCTACACCTTC. The encoded protein is CASSTPPNPYGYTF.

This clonotype was recorded a few times. A junction boundary mismatches the germline segment, possibly from a read error. The rearrangement links TRBV7-7 to TRBJ1-4, with 9 bases lining up with TRBD1. The CDR3 covers 15 residues. The germline gives CDR1 SSHAT, CDR2 FNYEAQ (reference sequence). The CDR3 DNA reads TGTGCTAGCAGCATGACAGGGGGATCTAATGAAAAACTGTTTTTT. This translates into CASSMTGGSNEKLFF.

This clonotype was recorded at least ten times. The chain combines TRBV5-1 with TRBJ2-4, with D possibly matching TRBD1 (5 bases). Matching the DNA end better, TRBJ1-2 makes the J call doubtful. This CDR3 region has 15 residues. Germline V gives CDR1 SGHRS, CDR2 YFSETQ. This CDR3 reads CASTGTAASNYGYTF. The CDR3 nucleotides are TGCGCCAGCACGGGGACCGCAGCATCTAACTATGGCTACACCTTC.